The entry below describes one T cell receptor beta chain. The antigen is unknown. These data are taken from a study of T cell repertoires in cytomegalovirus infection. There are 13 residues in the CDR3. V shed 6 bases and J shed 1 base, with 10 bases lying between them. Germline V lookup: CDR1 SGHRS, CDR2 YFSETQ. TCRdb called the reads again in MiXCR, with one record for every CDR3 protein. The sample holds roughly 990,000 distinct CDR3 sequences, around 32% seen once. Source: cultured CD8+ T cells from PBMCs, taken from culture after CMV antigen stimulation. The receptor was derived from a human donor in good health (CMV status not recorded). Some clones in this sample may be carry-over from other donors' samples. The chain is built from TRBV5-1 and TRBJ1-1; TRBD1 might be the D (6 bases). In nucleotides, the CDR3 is TGCGCCAGCAACAAGGGGGGGAACACTGAAGCTTTCTTT. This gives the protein CASNKGGNTEAFF.